The clone carrying this TCR beta chain was seen more than once but under ten times. The record originates from a study of molecular identifiers for immune sequencing clone quantification. In TCRdb, the PCR reads were re-called with MiXCR into one record per CDR3 protein. The top ten hold about 0.84% of the sample, which has hundreds of thousands of distinct CDR3 sequences, about 25% seen once. This CDR3 region has 15 residues. The germline V gene has CDR1 SGDLS and CDR2 YYNGEE. The V end was cut by 3 bases, the J end by 0 bases, with 13 bases between. This chain joins TRBV9 and TRBJ2-7; D gene ambiguous. The origin of this receptor is a human donor in good health. Some libraries in this study had Jurkat cell RNA spiked in. The source material was naive CD8+ T cells from blood, with Jurkat cell RNA spiked in. Subset: FACS-sorted CD8+CD4-CCR7+CD45RA+ naive T cells. The CDR3 coding sequence is TGTGCCAGCAGCGACGGAGCCTCCCGCTCCTACGAGCAGTACTTC. It specifies CASSDGASRSYEQYF.